This T cell receptor beta chain was recorded in a study of patients and donors after allogeneic stem cell transplantation. TCRdb re-called the RT-PCR reads through MiXCR, storing one row per CDR3 protein. The sample carries about 410,000 distinct CDR3 sequences, 16% recorded once. Source material: blood, either unsorted or a sorted T cell fraction (not recorded which). This TCR came from a human donor who was either an allogeneic HSCT recipient or a stem cell or donor lymphocyte infusion donor (not recorded which). It is not recorded whose cells these are; they may come from a transplant donor.

CDR3 sequence: CASSSGPNGEQYF. CDR3 coding DNA: TGTGCCAGCAGCTCCGGACCAAACGGCGAGCAGTACTTC. J is TRBJ2-7 and V is TRBV6-1; D remains unclear. This CDR3 has 13 residues. CDR1 is MNHNS, CDR2 SASEGT, per germline. Trimming took off 6 bases at V and 6 bases at J, with 15 bases between the two ends.